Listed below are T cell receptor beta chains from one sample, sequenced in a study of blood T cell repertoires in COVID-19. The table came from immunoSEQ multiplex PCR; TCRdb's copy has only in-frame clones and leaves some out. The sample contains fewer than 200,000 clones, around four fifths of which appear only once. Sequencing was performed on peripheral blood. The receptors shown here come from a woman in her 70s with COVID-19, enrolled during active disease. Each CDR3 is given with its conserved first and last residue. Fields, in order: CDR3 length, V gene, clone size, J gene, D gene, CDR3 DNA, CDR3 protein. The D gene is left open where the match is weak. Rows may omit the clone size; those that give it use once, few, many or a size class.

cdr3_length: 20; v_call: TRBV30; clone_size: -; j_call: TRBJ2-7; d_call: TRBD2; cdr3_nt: TGTGCCTGGAGTGTAGGTAAAATAGAGACTAGCGGGAGGTTAAAAGCCGAGCAGTACTTC; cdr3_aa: CAWSVGKIETSGRLKAEQYF
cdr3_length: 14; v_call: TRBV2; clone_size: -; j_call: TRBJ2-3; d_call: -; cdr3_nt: TGTGCCAGCGCCGAGGCGAAAAGCACAGATACGCAGTATTTT; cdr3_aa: CASAEAKSTDTQYF
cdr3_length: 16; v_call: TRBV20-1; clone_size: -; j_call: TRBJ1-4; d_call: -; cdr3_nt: TGCAGTGCTAGTCCCCGGGGGGCTTCGACTAATGAAAAACTGTTTTTT; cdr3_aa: CSASPRGASTNEKLFF
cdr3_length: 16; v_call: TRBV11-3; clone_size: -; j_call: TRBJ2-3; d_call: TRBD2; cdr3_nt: TGTGCCAGCAGCTTAGGAGCGGGACGCAGCACAGATACGCAGTATTTT; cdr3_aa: CASSLGAGRSTDTQYF
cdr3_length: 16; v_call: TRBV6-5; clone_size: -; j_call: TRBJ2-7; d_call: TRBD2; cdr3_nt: TGTGCCAGCAGTTACTCGACCGCTAGCGGGATCGCCGAGCAGTACTTC; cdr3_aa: CASSYSTASGIAEQYF
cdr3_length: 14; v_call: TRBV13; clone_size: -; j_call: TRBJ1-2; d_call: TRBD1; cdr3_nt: TGTGCCAGCAGCGTAATCAGGGGGCTGGGCGGCTACACCTTC; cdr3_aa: CASSVIRGLGGYTF
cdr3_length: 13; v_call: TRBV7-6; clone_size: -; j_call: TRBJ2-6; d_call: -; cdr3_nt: TGTGCCAGCAGCTTAGCCCCCGGAGGTTACCTGACTTTC; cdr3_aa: CASSLAPGGYLTF
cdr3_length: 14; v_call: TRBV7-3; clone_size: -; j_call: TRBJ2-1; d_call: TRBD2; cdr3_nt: TGTGCCAGCAGCTTACCGGGAGGGCACAATGAGCAGTTCTTC; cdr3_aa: CASSLPGGHNEQFF
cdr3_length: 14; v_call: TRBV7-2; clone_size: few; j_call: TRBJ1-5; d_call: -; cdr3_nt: TGTGCCAGCAGCTTAGATAGGGGAGGTCAGCCCCAGCATTTT; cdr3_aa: CASSLDRGGQPQHF
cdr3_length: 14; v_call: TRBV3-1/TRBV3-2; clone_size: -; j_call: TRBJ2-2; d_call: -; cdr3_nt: TGTGCCAGCAGCCAGGGGACTAACACCGGGGAGCTGTTTTTT; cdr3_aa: CASSQGTNTGELFF
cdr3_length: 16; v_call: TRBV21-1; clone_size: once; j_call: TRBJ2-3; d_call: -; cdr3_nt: TGTGCCAGCAGCCGGCCACTAGCTCTCACCACAGATACGCAGTATTTT; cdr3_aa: CASSRPLALTTDTQYF
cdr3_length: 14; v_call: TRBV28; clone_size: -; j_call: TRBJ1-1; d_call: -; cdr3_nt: TGTGCCAGCAGTTTACAGGGTAGAGGAACTGAAGCTTTCTTT; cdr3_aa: CASSLQGRGTEAFF
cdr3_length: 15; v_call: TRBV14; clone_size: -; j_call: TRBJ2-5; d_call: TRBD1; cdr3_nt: TGTGCCAGCAGCCAACTTACAGGGGGCGTAAAGACCCAGTACTTC; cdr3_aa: CASSQLTGGVKTQYF
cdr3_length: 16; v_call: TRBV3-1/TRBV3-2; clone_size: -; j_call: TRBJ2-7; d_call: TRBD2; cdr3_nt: TGTGCCAGCAGCCACCTGAGTCTAGCGGGTTCCTACGAGCAGTACTTC; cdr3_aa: CASSHLSLAGSYEQYF
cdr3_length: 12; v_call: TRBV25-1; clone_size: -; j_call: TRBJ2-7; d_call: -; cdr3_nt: TGTGCCAGCAGTGCACCAGGGGAAGAGCAGTACTTC; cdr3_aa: CASSAPGEEQYF
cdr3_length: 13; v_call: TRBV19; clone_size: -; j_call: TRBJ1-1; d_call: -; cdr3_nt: TGTGCCAGTAGTTCACGAGAGAGAACTGAAGCTTTCTTT; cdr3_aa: CASSSRERTEAFF
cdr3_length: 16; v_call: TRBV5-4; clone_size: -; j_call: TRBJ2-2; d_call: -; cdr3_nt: TGTGCCAGCAGCTTGAGTCGGGGGGCGGACACCGGGGAGCTGTTTTTT; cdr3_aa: CASSLSRGADTGELFF
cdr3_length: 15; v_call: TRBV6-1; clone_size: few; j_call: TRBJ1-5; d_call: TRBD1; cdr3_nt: TGTGCCAGCAGTGAAGCACAGGGGGGCAATCAGCCCCAGCATTTT; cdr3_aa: CASSEAQGGNQPQHF
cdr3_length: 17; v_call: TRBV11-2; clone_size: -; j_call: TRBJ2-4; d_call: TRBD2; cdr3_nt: TGTGCCAGCAGCTTGGGACTAGCAGCATTAGCCAAAAACATTCAGTACTTC; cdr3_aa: CASSLGLAALAKNIQYF
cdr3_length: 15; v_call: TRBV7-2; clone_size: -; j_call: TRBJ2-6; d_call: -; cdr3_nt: TGTGCCAGCAGCCTTGGGGGGTCTGGGGCCAACGTCCTGACTTTC; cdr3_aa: CASSLGGSGANVLTF
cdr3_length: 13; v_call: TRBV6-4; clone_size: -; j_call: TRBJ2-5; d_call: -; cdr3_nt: TGTGCCAGCCCACGGGACATCGGGGAGACCCAGTACTTC; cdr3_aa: CASPRDIGETQYF
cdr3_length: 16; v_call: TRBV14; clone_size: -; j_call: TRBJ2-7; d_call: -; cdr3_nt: TGTGCCAGCAGCCAAGTACGGGCAGGGATTTACTACGAGCAGTACTTC; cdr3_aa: CASSQVRAGIYYEQYF
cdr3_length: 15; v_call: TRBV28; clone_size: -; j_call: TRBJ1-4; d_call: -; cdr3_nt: TGTGCCAGCAGGTTGGGCGGGACGGCTCATGAAAAACTGTTTTTT; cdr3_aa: CASRLGGTAHEKLFF
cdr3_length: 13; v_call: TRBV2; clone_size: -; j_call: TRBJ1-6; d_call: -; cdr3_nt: TGTGCCAGCAGTGAAACAGACAATTCACCCCTCCACTTT; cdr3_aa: CASSETDNSPLHF
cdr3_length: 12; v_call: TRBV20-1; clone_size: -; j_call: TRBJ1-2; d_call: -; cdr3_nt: TGCAGTGCTAGTTTGACGGGATATGGCTACACCTTC; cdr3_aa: CSASLTGYGYTF
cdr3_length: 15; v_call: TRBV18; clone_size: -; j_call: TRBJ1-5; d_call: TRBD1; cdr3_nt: TGTGCCAGCTCATCCACCACAGGGGGCAATCAGCCCCAGCATTTT; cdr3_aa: CASSSTTGGNQPQHF
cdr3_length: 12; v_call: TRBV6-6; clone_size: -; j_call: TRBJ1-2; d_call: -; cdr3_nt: TGTGCCAGCAGCACACCTAACTATGGCTACACCTTC; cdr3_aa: CASSTPNYGYTF
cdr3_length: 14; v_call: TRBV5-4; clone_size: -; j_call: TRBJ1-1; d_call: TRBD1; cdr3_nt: TGTGCCAGCAGTCGGGACAGGGAGAACACTGAAGCTTTCTTT; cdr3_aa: CASSRDRENTEAFF
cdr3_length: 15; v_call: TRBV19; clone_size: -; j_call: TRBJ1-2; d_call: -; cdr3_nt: TGTGCCAGTAGTATAGCTCAGGGGCTGGTGGATGGCTACACCTTC; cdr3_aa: CASSIAQGLVDGYTF
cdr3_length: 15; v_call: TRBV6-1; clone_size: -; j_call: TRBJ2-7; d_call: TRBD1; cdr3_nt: TGTGCCAGCAGTGAACCGGGACAGGGGGCTAACGAGCAGTACTTC; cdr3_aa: CASSEPGQGANEQYF
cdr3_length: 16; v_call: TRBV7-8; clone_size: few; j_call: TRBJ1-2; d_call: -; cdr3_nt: TGTGCCAGCAGCCCCCAACGGGGGGGGCCCAACTATGGCTACACCTTC; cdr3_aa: CASSPQRGGPNYGYTF
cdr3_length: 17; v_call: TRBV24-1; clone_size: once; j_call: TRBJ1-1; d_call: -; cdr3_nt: TGTGCCACCAGTGACAATAGGCCCCAGGGGAGAGGGACTGAAGCTTTCTTT; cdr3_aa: CATSDNRPQGRGTEAFF
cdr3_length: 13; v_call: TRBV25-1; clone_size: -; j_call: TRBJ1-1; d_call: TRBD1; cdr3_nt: TGTGCCAGCAGGGGACAGCCGAACACTGAAGCTTTCTTT; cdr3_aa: CASRGQPNTEAFF
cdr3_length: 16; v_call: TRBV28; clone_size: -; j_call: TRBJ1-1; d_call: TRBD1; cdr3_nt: TGTGCCAGCAGTTTATTGTCAGGGGGAATGAACACTGAAGCTTTCTTT; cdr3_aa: CASSLLSGGMNTEAFF
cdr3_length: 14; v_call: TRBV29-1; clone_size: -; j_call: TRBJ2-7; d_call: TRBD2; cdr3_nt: TGCAGCGTGTCCGGACTAGCGGGAACCTACGAGCAGTACTTC; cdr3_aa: CSVSGLAGTYEQYF